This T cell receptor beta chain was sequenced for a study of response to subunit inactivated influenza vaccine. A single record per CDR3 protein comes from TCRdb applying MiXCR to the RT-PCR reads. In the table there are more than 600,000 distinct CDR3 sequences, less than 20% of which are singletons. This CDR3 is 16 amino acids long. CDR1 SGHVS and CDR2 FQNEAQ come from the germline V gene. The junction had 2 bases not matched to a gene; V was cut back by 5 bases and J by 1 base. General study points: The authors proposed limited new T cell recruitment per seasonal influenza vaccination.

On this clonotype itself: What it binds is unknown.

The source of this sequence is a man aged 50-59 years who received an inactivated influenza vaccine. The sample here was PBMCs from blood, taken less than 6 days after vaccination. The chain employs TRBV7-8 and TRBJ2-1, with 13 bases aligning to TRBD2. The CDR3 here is CASSATSGRSYNEQFF. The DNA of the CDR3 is TGTGCCAGCAGCGCGACTAGCGGGAGGTCCTACAATGAGCAGTTCTTC.